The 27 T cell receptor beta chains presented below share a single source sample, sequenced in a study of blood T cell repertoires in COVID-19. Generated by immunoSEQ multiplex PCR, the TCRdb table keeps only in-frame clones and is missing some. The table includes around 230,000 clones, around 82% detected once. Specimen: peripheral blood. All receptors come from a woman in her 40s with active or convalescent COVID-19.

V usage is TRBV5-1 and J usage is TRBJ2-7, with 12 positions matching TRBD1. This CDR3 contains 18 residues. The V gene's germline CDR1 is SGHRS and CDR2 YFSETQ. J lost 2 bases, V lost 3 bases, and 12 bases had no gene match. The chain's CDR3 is CASSSIGTGGMIAYEQYF. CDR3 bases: TGCGCCAGCAGCTCGATCGGGACAGGGGGCATGATAGCCTACGAGCAGTACTTC.

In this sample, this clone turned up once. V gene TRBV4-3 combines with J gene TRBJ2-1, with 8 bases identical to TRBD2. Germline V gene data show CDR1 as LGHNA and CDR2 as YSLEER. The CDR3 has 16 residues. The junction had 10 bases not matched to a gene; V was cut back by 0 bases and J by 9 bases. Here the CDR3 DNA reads TGCGCCAGCAGCCAAGACATTAGTTGGCGGGGGGCTGAGCAGTTCTTC. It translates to CASSQDISWRGAEQFF.

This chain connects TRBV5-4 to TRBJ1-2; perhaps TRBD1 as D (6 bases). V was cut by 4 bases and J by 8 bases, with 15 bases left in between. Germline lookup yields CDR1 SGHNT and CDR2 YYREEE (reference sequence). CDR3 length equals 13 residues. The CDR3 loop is CASSLLGGGGYTF. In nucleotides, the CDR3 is TGTGCCAGCAGCCTCCTGGGAGGGGGGGGCTACACCTTC.

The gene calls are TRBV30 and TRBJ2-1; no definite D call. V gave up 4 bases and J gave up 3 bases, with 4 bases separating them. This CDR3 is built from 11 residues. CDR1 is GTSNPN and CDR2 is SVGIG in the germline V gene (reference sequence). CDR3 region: CAWTNYNEQFF. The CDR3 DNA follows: TGTGCCTGGACTAACTACAATGAGCAGTTCTTC.

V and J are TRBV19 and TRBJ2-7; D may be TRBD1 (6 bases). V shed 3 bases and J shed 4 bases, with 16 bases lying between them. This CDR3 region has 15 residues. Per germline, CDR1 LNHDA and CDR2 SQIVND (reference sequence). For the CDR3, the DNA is TGTGCCAGTAGTATTGGGGACACCCGTTTGTACGAGCAGTACTTC. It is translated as CASSIGDTRLYEQYF.

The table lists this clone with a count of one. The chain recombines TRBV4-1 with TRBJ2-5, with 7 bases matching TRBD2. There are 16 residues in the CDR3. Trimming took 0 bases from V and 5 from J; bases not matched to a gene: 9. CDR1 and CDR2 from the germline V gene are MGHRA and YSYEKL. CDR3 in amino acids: CASSQEGREGRETQYF. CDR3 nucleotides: TGCGCCAGCAGCCAAGAGGGGAGGGAAGGCAGGGAGACCCAGTACTTC.

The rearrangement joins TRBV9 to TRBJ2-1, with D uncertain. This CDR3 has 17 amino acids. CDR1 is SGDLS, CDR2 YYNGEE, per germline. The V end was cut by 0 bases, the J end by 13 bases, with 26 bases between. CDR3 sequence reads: CASSVGAQYPSEASQFF. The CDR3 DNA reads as TGTGCCAGCAGCGTAGGAGCGCAGTACCCTTCAGAGGCAAGTCAGTTCTTC.

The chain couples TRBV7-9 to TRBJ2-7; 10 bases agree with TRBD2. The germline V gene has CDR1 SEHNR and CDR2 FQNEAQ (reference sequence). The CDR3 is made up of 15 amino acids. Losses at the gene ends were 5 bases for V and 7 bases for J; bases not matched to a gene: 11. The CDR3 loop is CASSRTSGIMTEQYF. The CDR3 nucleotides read TGTGCCAGCAGCAGAACTAGCGGGATAATGACGGAGCAGTACTTC.

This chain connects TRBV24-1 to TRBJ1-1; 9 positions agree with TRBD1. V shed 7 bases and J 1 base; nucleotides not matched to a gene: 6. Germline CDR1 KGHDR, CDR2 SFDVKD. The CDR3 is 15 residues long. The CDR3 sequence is CATSNTGGGNTEAFF. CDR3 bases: TGTGCCACCAGCAATACAGGGGGCGGGAACACTGAAGCTTTCTTT.

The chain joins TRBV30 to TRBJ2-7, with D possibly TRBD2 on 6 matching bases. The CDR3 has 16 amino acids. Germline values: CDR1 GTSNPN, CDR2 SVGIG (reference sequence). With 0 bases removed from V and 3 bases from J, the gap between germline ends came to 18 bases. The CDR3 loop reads CAWSVISSGPFYEQYF. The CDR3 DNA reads TGTGCCTGGAGTGTGATTAGTAGCGGCCCCTTCTACGAGCAGTACTTC. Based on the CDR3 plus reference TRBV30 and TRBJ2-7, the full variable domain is SQTIHQWPATLVQPVGSPLSLECTVEGTSNPNLYWYRQAAGRGLQLLFYSVGIGQISSEVPQNLSASRPQDRQFILSSKKLLLSDSGFYLCAWSVISSGPFYEQYFGPGTRLTVT.

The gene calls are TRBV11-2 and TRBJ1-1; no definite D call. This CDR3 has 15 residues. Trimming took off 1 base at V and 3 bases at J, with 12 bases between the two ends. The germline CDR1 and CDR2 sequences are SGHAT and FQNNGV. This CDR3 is CASSLARFLDTEAFF. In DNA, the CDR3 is TGTGCCAGCAGCTTAGCCAGGTTCTTGGACACTGAAGCTTTCTTT.

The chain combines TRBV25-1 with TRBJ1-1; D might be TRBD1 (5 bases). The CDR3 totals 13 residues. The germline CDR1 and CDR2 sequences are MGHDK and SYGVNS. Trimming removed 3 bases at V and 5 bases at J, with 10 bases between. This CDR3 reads CASSDREGTEAFF. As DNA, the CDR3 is TGTGCCAGCAGTGATCGGGAGGGGACTGAAGCTTTCTTT.

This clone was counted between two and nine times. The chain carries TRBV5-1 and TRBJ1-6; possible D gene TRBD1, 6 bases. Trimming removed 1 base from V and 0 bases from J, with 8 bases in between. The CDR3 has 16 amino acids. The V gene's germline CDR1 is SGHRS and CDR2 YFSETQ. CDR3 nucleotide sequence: TGCGCCAGCAGCTTGCAGGGGAGCTCCTATAATTCACCCCTCCACTTT. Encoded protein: CASSLQGSSYNSPLHF.

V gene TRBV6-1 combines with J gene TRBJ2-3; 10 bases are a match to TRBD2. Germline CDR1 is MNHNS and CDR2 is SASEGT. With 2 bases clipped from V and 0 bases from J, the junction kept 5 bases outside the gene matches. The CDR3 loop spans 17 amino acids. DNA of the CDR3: TGTGCCAGCAGTGAACAGATTAGCGGGAGGAGCACAGATACGCAGTATTTT. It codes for CASSEQISGRSTDTQYF.

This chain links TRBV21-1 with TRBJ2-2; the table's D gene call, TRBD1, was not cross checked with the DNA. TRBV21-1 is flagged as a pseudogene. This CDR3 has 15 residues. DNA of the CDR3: TGTGCCAGCAGCACGTGGACAGTAAACACCGGGGAGCTGTTTTTT. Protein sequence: CASSTWTVNTGELFF.

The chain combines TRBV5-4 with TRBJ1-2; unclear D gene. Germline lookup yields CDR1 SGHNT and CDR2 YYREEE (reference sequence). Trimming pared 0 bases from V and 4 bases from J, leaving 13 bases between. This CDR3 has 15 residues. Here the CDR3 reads CASSLAGVERYGYTF. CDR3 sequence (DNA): TGTGCCAGCAGCTTGGCCGGGGTGGAACGCTATGGCTACACCTTC.

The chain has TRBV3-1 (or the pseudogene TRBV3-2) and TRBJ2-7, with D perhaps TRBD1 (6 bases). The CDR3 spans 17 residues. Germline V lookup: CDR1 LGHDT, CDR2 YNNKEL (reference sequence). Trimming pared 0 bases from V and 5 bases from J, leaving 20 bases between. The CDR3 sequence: CASSQDVYARGLNEQYF. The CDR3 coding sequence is TGTGCCAGCAGCCAAGACGTGTACGCCAGGGGTCTGAACGAGCAGTACTTC.

CDR3 in DNA: TGTGCCAGTTCTTCAGGGAACCATGGCTACACCTTC. Encoded protein: CASSSGNHGYTF. The chain is built from TRBV19 and TRBJ1-2; TRBD1 is a possible D gene (5 bases). V lost 8 bases and J 6 bases, leaving 13 bases between the germline ends. The germline V gene encodes CDR1 LNHDA and CDR2 SQIVND (reference sequence). The CDR3 is made up of 12 amino acids.

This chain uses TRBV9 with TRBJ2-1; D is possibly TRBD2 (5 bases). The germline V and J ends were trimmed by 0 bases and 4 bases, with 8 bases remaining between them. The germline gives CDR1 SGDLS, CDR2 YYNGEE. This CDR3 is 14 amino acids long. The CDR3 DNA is TGTGCCAGCAGCGTAGAAGAGGGATACAATGAGCAGTTCTTC. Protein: CASSVEEGYNEQFF.

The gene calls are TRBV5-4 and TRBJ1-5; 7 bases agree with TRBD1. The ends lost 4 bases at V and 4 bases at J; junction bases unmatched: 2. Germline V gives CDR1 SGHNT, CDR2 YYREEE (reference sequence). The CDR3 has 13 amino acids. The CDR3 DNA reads TGTGCCAGCAGCCCGGGACAGAATCAGCCCCAGCATTTT. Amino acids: CASSPGQNQPQHF.

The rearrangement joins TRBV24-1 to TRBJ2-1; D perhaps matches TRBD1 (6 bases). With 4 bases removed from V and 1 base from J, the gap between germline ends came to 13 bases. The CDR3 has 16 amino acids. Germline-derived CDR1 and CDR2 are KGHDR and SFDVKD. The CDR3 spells CATSDSGDRSYNEQFF. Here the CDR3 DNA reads TGTGCCACCAGTGACTCAGGGGACCGATCCTACAATGAGCAGTTCTTC.

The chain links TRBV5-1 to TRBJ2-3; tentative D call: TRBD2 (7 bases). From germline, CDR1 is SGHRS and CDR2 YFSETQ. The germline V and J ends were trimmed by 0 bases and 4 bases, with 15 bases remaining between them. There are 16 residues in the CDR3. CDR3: CASSLDFIGGADTQYF. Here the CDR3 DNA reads TGCGCCAGCAGCTTGGATTTCATAGGGGGGGCAGATACGCAGTATTTT.

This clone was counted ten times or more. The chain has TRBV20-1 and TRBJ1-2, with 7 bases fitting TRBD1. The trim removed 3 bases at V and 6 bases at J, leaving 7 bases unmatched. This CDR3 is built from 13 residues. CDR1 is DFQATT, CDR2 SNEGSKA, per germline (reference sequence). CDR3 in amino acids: CSASSRQGDGYTF. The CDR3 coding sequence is TGCAGTGCTAGTTCGAGGCAGGGGGATGGCTACACCTTC.

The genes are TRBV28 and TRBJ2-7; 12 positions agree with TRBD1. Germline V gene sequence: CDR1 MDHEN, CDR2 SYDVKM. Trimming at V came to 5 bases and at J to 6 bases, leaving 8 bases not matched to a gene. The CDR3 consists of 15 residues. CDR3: CASSGSGTGGVEQYF. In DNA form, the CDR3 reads TGTGCCAGCAGTGGGTCCGGGACAGGGGGCGTCGAGCAGTACTTC.

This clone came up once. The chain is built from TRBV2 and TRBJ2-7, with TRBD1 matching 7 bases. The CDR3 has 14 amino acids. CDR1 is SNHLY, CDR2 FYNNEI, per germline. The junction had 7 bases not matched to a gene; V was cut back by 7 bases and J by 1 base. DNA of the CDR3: TGTGCCAGCATCGAACAGGGGTGGTCCTACGAGCAGTACTTC. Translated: CASIEQGWSYEQYF.

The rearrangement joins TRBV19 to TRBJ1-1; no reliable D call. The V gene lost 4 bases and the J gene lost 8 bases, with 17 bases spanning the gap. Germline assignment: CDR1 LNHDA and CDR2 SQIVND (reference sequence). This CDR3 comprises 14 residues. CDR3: CASSSGLSLGEAFF. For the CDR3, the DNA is TGTGCCAGTAGTAGTGGACTCTCTTTAGGAGAAGCTTTCTTT.

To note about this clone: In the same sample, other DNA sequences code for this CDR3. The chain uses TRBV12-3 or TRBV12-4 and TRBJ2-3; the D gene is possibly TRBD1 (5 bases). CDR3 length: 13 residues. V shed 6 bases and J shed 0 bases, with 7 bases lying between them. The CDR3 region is CASRQGSTDTQYF. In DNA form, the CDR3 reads TGTGCCAGCAGGCAGGGTAGCACAGATACGCAGTATTTT.